The rows below give T cell receptor beta chains drawn from one sample of a study of STAT3 mutations in large granular lymphocyte leukemia. Only in-frame clones appear in the TCRdb table, and some are missing; sequencing was by immunoSEQ multiplex PCR. Of some 9,800 clones detected, about 90% appear once; the ten largest clones hold about 27%. The material sequenced was peripheral blood mononuclear cells. These TCRs come from a man in his sixties with T-cell large granular lymphocyte leukemia. Some clones in this sample may be carry-over from other donors' samples. Both conserved end residues are part of each CDR3.

TRBV7-9	TRBJ2-7	13	CASSFGGSFEQYF
TRBV15	TRBJ2-5	13	CATSRDKSTLLNF
TRBV5-4	TRBJ2-7	14	CASSLGGGSYEQYF
TRBV6-5	TRBJ1-1	13	CASSYSRDTEAFF
TRBV28	TRBJ2-6	13	CASISSGANVLTF
TRBV11-2	TRBJ2-5	14	CASSFQAVQETQYF
TRBV6-1	TRBJ2-7	17	CASSGPPTRGLKDEQYF
TRBV5-1	TRBJ2-3	12	CASSYTRDTQYF
TRBV14	TRBJ1-2	16	CASSRHPGQEGYGYTF
TRBV5-1	TRBJ2-7	16	CASSLNPGLFSYEQYF
TRBV4-3	TRBJ1-2	12	CASSQANYGYTF
TRBV7-9	TRBJ2-7	13	CASSALLDYEQYF
TRBV5-1	TRBJ2-3	16	CASSSLQGAGTDTQYF
TRBV27	TRBJ1-6	20	CASSLRGTLNLETYNSPLHF
TRBV6-1	TRBJ2-7	14	CASSGKGLAYEQYF
TRBV5-1	TRBJ1-5	15	CASSAMPDRGQPQHF
TRBV5-4	TRBJ2-3	19	CASSPGTSGIRDSADTQYF
TRBV5-1	TRBJ2-4	17	CASSLVGIVEAKNIQYF
TRBV9	TRBJ1-2	13	CASTFDTNYGYTF
TRBV27	TRBJ2-7	14	CASSLSGAQGEQYF
TRBV28	TRBJ2-7	16	CASSLIPGTGVGEQYF